This T cell receptor beta chain was captured in a study of T cells in Graves' hyperthyroidism and ophthalmopathy. Deletions cut 6 bases from V and 1 base from J, with 11 bases between. The germline gives CDR1 SGHNT, CDR2 YENEEA. The CDR3 length is 14 residues. Amplified TCR beta CDR3 regions came from RNA transcripts. The HTBI primer set drove a first-round RT-PCR of the TCR CDR3. TCRdb ran MiXCR on the multiplex PCR reads and lists one entry per CDR3 protein. Seen here are 250,000 to 300,000 distinct CDR3 sequences, about 13% observed once, and the top ten hold 7% to 9%. This clonotype occurred many times. Newly diagnosed hyperthyroidism patients aged 18 to 65 years had disease lasting under 2 months.

This receptor was identified in a woman in her thirties or forties with Graves' hyperthyroidism. Sequenced input: blood. The rearrangement joins TRBV11-3 to TRBJ2-3; D unresolved. This chain's CDR3 is CASSRQLGTDTQYF. The CDR3 DNA reads TGTGCCAGCAGTCGTCAGTTGGGCACAGATACGCAGTATTTT. The entire variable domain, with the rest obtained from reference TRBV11-3 and TRBJ2-3, is as follows: EAGVVQSPRYKIIEKKQPVAFWCNPISGHNTLYWYLQNLGQGPELLIRYENEEAVDDSQLPKDRFSAERLKGVDSTLKIQPAELGDSAVYLCASSRQLGTDTQYFGPGTRLTVL.